The clone carrying this T cell receptor beta chain was counted a few times. Data came from immunoSEQ multiplex PCR; TCRdb stores just in-frame clones and leaves some out. The repertoire holds 25,000 to 35,000 clones, with about 72% as singletons. The V segment lost 0 bases and the J segment 0 bases; nucleotides outside the gene matches: 6. The CDR3 contains 17 residues. Germline-derived CDR1 and CDR2 are SGDLS and YYNGEE. The data originate from a study of PD-1 blockade in classical Hodgkin lymphoma. The time point here: cycle 4 day 1 (C4D1), after five to seven weeks of nivolumab. In every patient, relapse followed autologous stem cell transplantation, while exposure to brentuximab vedotin differed.

Specimen: peripheral blood mononuclear cells (PBMCs), collected before the fourth cycle of nivolumab. The V call is TRBV9, the J call TRBJ2-1, with TRBD2 matching 7 bases. This TCR was recovered from a human donor with classical Hodgkin lymphoma. Here the CDR3 reads CASSVGGGRNSYNEQFF. CDR3 nucleotides: TGTGCCAGCAGCGTAGGGGGAGGGCGGAACTCCTACAATGAGCAGTTCTTC.